What follows are 28 T cell receptor beta chains derived from one specimen sequenced in a study of shared clonotypes between healthy human individuals. The protocol was immunoSEQ multiplex PCR, while the TCRdb copy is restricted to in-frame clones and leaves out a portion. The sample has about 820,000 clones, nearly 95% seen once; the top ten hold less than 25%. CD8 cells regarded as naive lacked CD45RO, were positively chosen for CCR7, and omitted terminally differentiated effector memory CD45RA+ cells. What was sequenced was naive CD8+ T cells sorted from blood. These receptors were collected from a man aged 25 to 45 in good health.

As concerns this clone: In the same sample, other DNA sequences code for this CDR3. The chain uses TRBV7-9 and TRBJ2-1; tentatively, D is TRBD1 (5 bases). The germline V and J ends were trimmed by 5 bases and 10 bases, with 12 bases remaining between them. This CDR3 comprises 12 residues. CDR1 SEHNR and CDR2 FQNEAQ come from the germline V gene (reference sequence). The CDR3 bases are TGTGCCAGCAGCCCCAGGGTTAACGAGCAGTTCTTC. Amino acids: CASSPRVNEQFF.

The V gene is TRBV5-8, the J gene TRBJ2-1; D perhaps matches TRBD2 (6 bases). The V and J ends lost 3 bases and 0 bases respectively, with 22 bases between them. The germline CDR1 and CDR2 sequences are SGHTS and YDEGEE. CDR3 length: 19 amino acids. The CDR3 coding sequence is TGTGCCAGCAGCTGGGACTGGAGGTTAGAGCTCGCCTCCTACAATGAGCAGTTCTTC. As protein: CASSWDWRLELASYNEQFF.

The chain links TRBV5-4 to TRBJ2-7, with a possible D match to TRBD2 (5 bases). CDR3 length: 13 amino acids. Germline V gives CDR1 SGHNT, CDR2 YYREEE (reference sequence). V was shortened by 4 bases and J by 2 bases, with 10 bases between the two germline ends. The CDR3 coding sequence is TGTGCCAGCAGCCCGGCGGGCCCCTACGAGCAGTACTTC. This sequence encodes CASSPAGPYEQYF.

Only one count was recorded for this clone. The CDR3 bases are TGTGCCACCAGCAGAGAGTGGACAAACAGTAATGAAAAACTGTTTTTT. Its translation: CATSREWTNSNEKLFF. The chain joins TRBV15 to TRBJ1-4, with D possibly being TRBD1 (5 bases). Germline V CDR1 and CDR2: LNHNV, YYDKDF (reference sequence). V was trimmed by 0 bases and J by 4 bases, leaving 12 bases between them. The CDR3 is 16 residues long.

This rearrangement joins TRBV29-1 to TRBJ2-7; 10 bases are a match to TRBD1. V trimming: 5 bases; J trimming: 2 bases; junction bases outside the gene matches: 6. This CDR3 is built from 14 residues. Germline CDR1 is SQVTM and CDR2 is ANQGSEA. Written as DNA, the CDR3 is TGCAGCGTTTCGCCGGGACAGGGGCCCTACGAGCAGTACTTC. As protein: CSVSPGQGPYEQYF.

This sequence joins TRBV7-9 and TRBJ1-1, with D possibly TRBD1 on 5 matching bases. The germline V and J ends were trimmed by 1 base and 6 bases, with 15 bases remaining between them. Germline values: CDR1 SEHNR, CDR2 FQNEAQ (reference sequence). The CDR3 has 15 amino acids. The CDR3 DNA reads as TGTGCCAGCAGCTTAGTTGTAGGGGCAGCCTCTGAAGCTTTCTTT. Translating it yields CASSLVVGAASEAFF. The complete variable domain, with remaining parts taken from reference TRBV7-9 and TRBJ1-1, reads DTGVSQNPRHKITKRGQNVTFRCDPISEHNRLYWYRQTLGQGPEFLTYFQNEAQLEKSRLLSDRFSAERPKGSFSTLEIQRTEQGDSAMYLCASSLVVGAASEAFFGQGTRLTVV.

The J gene is TRBJ2-7, the V gene TRBV27; D is perhaps TRBD2 (5 bases). The V gene's germline CDR1 is MNHEY and CDR2 SMNVEV (reference sequence). The V and J ends lost 5 bases and 0 bases respectively, with 17 bases between them. The CDR3 is 16 residues long. Written as DNA, the CDR3 is TGTGCCAGCAGTCCACTAGGCGCAGCCAGCTCCTACGAGCAGTACTTC. This codes for CASSPLGAASSYEQYF.

The gene calls are TRBV29-1 and TRBJ2-7; D unresolved. The CDR3 consists of 12 residues. From germline, CDR1 is SQVTM and CDR2 ANQGSEA. Trimming removed 2 bases from V and 0 bases from J, with 5 bases in between. The CDR3 loop reads CSVEINSYEQYF. In DNA form, the CDR3 reads TGCAGCGTTGAAATCAACTCCTACGAGCAGTACTTC.

V usage is TRBV30 and J usage is TRBJ2-7; D unresolved. Between the trimmed V and J ends, which lost 1 base and 0 bases, there was a span of 10 bases. The V gene's germline CDR1 is GTSNPN and CDR2 SVGIG (reference sequence). CDR3 length: 14 residues. CDR3 nucleotide sequence: TGTGCCTGGAGTGCCCAAGGCTTCTCCTACGAGCAGTACTTC. Its protein is CAWSAQGFSYEQYF.

As to this clone: A far larger clone is just one base off, so this is likely a read error. This chain links TRBV6-6 with TRBJ1-1; D is uncertain. Germline lookup yields CDR1 MNHNY and CDR2 SVGAGI (reference sequence). The CDR3 is made up of 10 amino acids. CDR3 DNA sequence: TGTTCCAGCAGTTACCTAGAAGCTTTCTTT. Translated: CSSSYLEAFF.

The chain employs TRBV6-4 and TRBJ2-3, with D unclear. Germline CDR1 MRHNA, CDR2 SNTAGT. This CDR3 contains 12 residues. The V end was cut by 3 bases, the J end by 3 bases, with 4 bases between. DNA for the CDR3: TGTGCCAGCAGTGAAGGGACAGATACGCAGTATTTT. It specifies CASSEGTDTQYF.

This chain connects TRBV11-2 to TRBJ2-1; 10 nucleotides line up with TRBD2. The V and J ends lost 1 base and 8 bases, in that order; junction bases with no gene match: 11. The CDR3 has 17 residues. The germline CDR1 and CDR2 sequences are SGHAT and FQNNGV. This chain's CDR3 is CASSLALGLAGVDEQFF. The CDR3 DNA reads TGTGCCAGCAGCTTAGCGCTGGGGCTAGCGGGAGTCGATGAGCAGTTCTTC.

The chain combines TRBV7-8 with TRBJ1-5; the D is unclear. The CDR3 has 15 residues. V was pared by 4 bases and J by 0 bases, with 10 bases between. Germline V CDR1 and CDR2: SGHVS, FQNEAQ. Written as DNA, the CDR3 is TGTGCCAGCAGCTCAACAGAGTATAGCAATCAGCCCCAGCATTTT. Its protein product is CASSSTEYSNQPQHF.

The rearrangement joins TRBV29-1 to TRBJ2-1; perhaps TRBD1 as D (6 bases). The germline V gene encodes CDR1 SQVTM and CDR2 ANQGSEA. Trimming left V 7 bases short and J 7 bases short, with 14 bases between. The CDR3 is 12 amino acids. CDR3 sequence: CSDWEQGNEQFF. CDR3 in DNA: TGCAGCGATTGGGAACAGGGTAATGAGCAGTTCTTC.

The CDR3 spells CASSEWNTEAFF. DNA of the CDR3: TGTGCCAGCAGTGAGTGGAACACTGAAGCTTTCTTT. V usage is TRBV25-1 and J usage is TRBJ1-1; D ambiguous. This CDR3 has 12 residues. Trimming cost V 3 bases and J 1 base, with 3 bases left between them. Germline V lookup: CDR1 MGHDK, CDR2 SYGVNS.

The V and J genes are TRBV18 and TRBJ1-1; 7 nucleotides agree with TRBD1. The germline gives CDR1 KGHSH, CDR2 LQKENI. There are 15 residues in the CDR3. Trimming removed 3 bases from V and 5 bases from J; junction bases left unmatched: 9. The CDR3 coding sequence is TGTGCCAGCTCACCGGAAGGGGGCGCCTGGACTGAAGCTTTCTTT. It encodes CASSPEGGAWTEAFF.

Here the CDR3 DNA reads TGTGCCAGCAGCTTGATTGGGACCGGGGAGCTGTTTTTT. Protein product: CASSLIGTGELFF. The V and J genes are TRBV5-4 and TRBJ2-2; the D is unclear. The CDR3 consists of 13 residues. Trimming stripped 1 base from V and 5 bases from J, with 6 bases between. The germline CDR1 and CDR2 sequences are SGHNT and YYREEE (reference sequence). Looking up the rest from reference TRBV5-4 and TRBJ2-2 gives the full variable domain: ETGVTQSPTHLIKTRGQQVTLRCSSQSGHNTVSWYQQALGQGPQFIFQYYREEENGRGNFPPRFSGLQFPNYSSELNVNALELDDSALYLCASSLIGTGELFFGEGSRLTVL.

The V gene is TRBV29-1, the J gene TRBJ2-7; 11 nucleotides line up with TRBD2. This CDR3 is built from 16 residues. CDR1 is SQVTM, CDR2 ANQGSEA, per germline. With 4 bases clipped from V and 2 bases from J, the junction kept 10 bases outside the gene matches. As DNA, the CDR3 is TGCAGCGTTGTACATTTGACTAGCGGGGTTACCTACGAGCAGTACTTC. Encoded protein: CSVVHLTSGVTYEQYF.

Concerning this clone: Other DNA sequences in this sample translate to the same CDR3. This chain links TRBV15 with TRBJ1-5; D is unclear. The length of the CDR3 is 15 residues. Germline V gene lookup returns CDR1 LNHNV and CDR2 YYDKDF (reference sequence). V was shortened by 6 bases and J by 0 bases, with 12 bases between the two germline ends. In DNA form, the CDR3 reads TGTGCCACCAGTCCACGAGGGAATAGCAATCAGCCCCAGCATTTT. It translates to CATSPRGNSNQPQHF.

This clone was counted a single time. The CDR3 DNA reads as TGTGCCAGCAGCACACCGGGACAGCGCCCCTCCTATGGCTACACCTTC. Translating gives CASSTPGQRPSYGYTF. The chain recombines TRBV11-2 with TRBJ1-2; 7 nucleotides match TRBD1. V lost 5 bases to trimming and J lost 4 bases; unmatched junction nucleotides: 13. The CDR3 is 16 residues long. CDR1 and CDR2 from the germline V gene are SGHAT and FQNNGV.

The gene calls are TRBV27 and TRBJ2-7, with 12 bases identical to TRBD1. V trimming: 8 bases; J trimming: 6 bases; junction bases outside the gene matches: 8. The germline gives CDR1 MNHEY, CDR2 SMNVEV (reference sequence). This CDR3 region has 14 residues. The CDR3 spells CASQGGQGASEQYF. DNA for the CDR3: TGTGCCAGCCAGGGGGGACAGGGGGCTTCCGAGCAGTACTTC.

The chain's CDR3 is CSVEVGPLGTGRRTDTQYF. Written as DNA, the CDR3 is TGCAGCGTTGAAGTAGGTCCCCTGGGGACAGGGAGGAGGACAGATACGCAGTATTTT. This chain joins TRBV29-1 and TRBJ2-3, with 9 positions matching TRBD1. CDR1 and CDR2 (germline): SQVTM, ANQGSEA. The CDR3 loop spans 19 amino acids. V shed 1 base and J 3 bases; nucleotides not matched to a gene: 17.

This sequence joins TRBV7-9 and TRBJ2-3; D is unclear. The CDR3 spans 13 residues. Germline CDR1 and CDR2: SEHNR and FQNEAQ (reference sequence). Trimming removed 5 bases from V and 5 bases from J, with 11 bases in between. The CDR3 loop reads CASSQPVEDTQYF. For the CDR3, the DNA is TGTGCCAGCAGCCAACCTGTCGAAGATACGCAGTATTTT.

The rearrangement joins TRBV28 to TRBJ1-5; D is uncertain. V lost 3 bases and J 6 bases, leaving 24 bases between the germline ends. Germline V gives CDR1 MDHEN, CDR2 SYDVKM. The CDR3 contains 18 residues. The CDR3 DNA is TGTGCCAGCAGTTTGTACTGGGATAAATTCTTGACGGGTCAGCCCCAGCATTTT. Amino acids: CASSLYWDKFLTGQPQHF.

V is TRBV13 and J is TRBJ2-1, with TRBD1 matching over 7 bases. This CDR3 contains 13 residues. The J segment lost 4 bases and the V segment lost 6 bases, leaving 3 bases of the junction unmatched. Germline CDR1 PRHDT, CDR2 FYEKMQ (reference sequence). The CDR3 nucleotides are TGTGCCAGCAGTGCAGGGGGTTACAATGAGCAGTTCTTC. Translating it yields CASSAGGYNEQFF.

V gene TRBV29-1 combines with J gene TRBJ2-1, with a tentative D call TRBD1 (6 bases). The V end was cut by 4 bases, the J end by 2 bases, with 12 bases between. Germline assignment: CDR1 SQVTM and CDR2 ANQGSEA. The length of the CDR3 is 14 residues. The CDR3 is CSVVGTTTYNEQFF. The CDR3 nucleotides are TGCAGCGTTGTGGGGACAACCACCTACAATGAGCAGTTCTTC.

CDR3 loop: CASTSPYEQYF. For the CDR3, the DNA is TGTGCCAGCACCTCCCCATACGAGCAGTACTTC. The V and J genes are TRBV5-5 and TRBJ2-7, with D unresolved. The CDR3 is made up of 11 amino acids. Germline values: CDR1 SGHKS, CDR2 YYEKEE (reference sequence). Trimming pared 6 bases from V and 4 bases from J, leaving 8 bases between.

The chain uses TRBV11-2 and TRBJ2-2, with 15 bases lining up with TRBD2. The CDR3 loop spans 18 amino acids. Per the germline V gene, CDR1 is SGHAT and CDR2 is FQNNGV. V trimming: 6 bases; J trimming: 0 bases; junction bases outside the gene matches: 5. CDR3 protein: CASSSGTSGGPNTGELFF. DNA of the CDR3: TGTGCCAGCAGTTCCGGGACTAGCGGGGGGCCGAACACCGGGGAGCTGTTTTTT.